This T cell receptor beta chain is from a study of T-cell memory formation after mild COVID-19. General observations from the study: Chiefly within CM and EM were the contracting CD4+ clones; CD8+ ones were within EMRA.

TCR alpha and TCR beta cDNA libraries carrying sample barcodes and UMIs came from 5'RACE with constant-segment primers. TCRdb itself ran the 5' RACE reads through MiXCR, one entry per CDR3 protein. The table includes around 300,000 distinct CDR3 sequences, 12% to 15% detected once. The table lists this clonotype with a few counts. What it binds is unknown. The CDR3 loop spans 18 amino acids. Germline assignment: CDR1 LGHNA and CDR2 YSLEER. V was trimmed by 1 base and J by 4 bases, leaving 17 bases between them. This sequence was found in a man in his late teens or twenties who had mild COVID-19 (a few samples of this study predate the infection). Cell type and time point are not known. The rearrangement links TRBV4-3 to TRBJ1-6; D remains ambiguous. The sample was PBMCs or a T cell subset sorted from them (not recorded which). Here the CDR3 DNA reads TGCGCCAGCAGCCAAGTAAGCCGCCCTAGTCTGTATAATTCACCCCTCCACTTT. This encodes CASSQVSRPSLYNSPLHF.